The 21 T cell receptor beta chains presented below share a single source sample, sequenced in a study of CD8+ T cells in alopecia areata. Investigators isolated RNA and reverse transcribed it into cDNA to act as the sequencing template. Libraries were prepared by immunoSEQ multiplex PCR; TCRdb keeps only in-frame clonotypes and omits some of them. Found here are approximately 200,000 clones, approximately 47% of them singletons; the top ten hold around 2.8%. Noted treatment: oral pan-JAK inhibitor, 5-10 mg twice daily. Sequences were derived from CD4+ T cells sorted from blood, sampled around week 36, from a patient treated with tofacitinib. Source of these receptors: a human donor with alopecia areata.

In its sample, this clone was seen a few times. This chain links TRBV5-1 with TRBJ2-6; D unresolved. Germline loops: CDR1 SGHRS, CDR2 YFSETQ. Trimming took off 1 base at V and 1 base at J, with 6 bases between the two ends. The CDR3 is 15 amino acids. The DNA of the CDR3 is TGCGCCAGCAGCTTGTATTTGTCTGGGGCCAACGTCCTGACTTTC. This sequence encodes CASSLYLSGANVLTF.

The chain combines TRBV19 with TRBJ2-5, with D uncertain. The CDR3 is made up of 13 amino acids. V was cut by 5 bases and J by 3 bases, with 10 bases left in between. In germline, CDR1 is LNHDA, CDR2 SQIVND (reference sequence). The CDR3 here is CASSRPGEETQYF. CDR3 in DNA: TGTGCCAGTAGTCGTCCGGGCGAAGAGACCCAGTACTTC.

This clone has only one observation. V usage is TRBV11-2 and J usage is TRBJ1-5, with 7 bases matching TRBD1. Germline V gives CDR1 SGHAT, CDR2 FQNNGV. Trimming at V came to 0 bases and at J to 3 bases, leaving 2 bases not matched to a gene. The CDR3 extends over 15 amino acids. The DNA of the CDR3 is TGTGCCAGCAGCTTAGATGGGACAGCCAATCAGCCCCAGCATTTT. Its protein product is CASSLDGTANQPQHF.

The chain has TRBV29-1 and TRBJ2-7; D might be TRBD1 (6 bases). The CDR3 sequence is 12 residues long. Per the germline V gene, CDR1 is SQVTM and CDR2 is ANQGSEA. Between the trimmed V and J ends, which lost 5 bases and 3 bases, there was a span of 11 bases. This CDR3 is CSVYGGRYEQYF. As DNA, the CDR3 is TGCAGCGTTTATGGGGGCCGCTACGAGCAGTACTTC.

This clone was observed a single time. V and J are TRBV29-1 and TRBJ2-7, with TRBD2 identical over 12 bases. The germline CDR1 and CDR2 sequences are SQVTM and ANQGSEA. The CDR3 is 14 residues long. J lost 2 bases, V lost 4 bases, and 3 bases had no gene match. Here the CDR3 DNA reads TGCAGCGTTGTCCCTAGCGGGAGGGCCTACGAGCAGTACTTC. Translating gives CSVVPSGRAYEQYF.

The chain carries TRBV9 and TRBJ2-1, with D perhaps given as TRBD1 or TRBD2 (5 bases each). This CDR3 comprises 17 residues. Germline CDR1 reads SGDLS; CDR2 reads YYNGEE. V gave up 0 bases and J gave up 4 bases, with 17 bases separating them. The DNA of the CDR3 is TGTGCCAGCAGCGTAGTCGGGGCGGGCCGCACTTACAATGAGCAGTTCTTC. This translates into CASSVVGAGRTYNEQFF.

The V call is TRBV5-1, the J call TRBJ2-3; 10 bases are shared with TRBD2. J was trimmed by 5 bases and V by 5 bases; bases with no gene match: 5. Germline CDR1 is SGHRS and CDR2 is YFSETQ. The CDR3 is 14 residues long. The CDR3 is CASRAGGPIDTQYF. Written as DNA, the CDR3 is TGCGCCAGCAGAGCGGGAGGGCCTATAGATACGCAGTATTTT.

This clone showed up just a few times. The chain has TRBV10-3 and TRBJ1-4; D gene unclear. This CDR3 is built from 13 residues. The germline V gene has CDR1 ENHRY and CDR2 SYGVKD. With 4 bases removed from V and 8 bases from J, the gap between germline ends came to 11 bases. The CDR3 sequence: CAISGAREEKLFF. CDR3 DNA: TGTGCCATCAGTGGAGCTAGGGAGGAAAAACTGTTTTTT.

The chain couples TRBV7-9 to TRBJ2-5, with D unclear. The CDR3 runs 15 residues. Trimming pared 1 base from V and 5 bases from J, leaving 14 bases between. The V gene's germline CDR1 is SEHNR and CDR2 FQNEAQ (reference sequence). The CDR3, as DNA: TGTGCCAGCAGCTTAGAGGGCAGGCCTAGGGAGACCCAGTACTTC. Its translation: CASSLEGRPRETQYF.

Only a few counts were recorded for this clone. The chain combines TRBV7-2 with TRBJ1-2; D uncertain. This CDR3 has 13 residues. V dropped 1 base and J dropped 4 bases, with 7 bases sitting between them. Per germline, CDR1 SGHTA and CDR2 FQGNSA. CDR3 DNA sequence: TGTGCCAGCAGCTTAGACCGCCTCTATGGCTACACCTTC. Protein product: CASSLDRLYGYTF.

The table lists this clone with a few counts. The CDR3 coding sequence is TGTGCCAGCACAGGTTTCGGTTACAATGAGCAGTTCTTC. Translated, it gives CASTGFGYNEQFF. The chain has TRBV25-1 and TRBJ2-1; D gene unclear. V was clipped by 7 bases and J by 4 bases, with 11 bases between them. Looked up from germline, CDR1 is MGHDK and CDR2 is SYGVNS. The CDR3 is 13 residues long.

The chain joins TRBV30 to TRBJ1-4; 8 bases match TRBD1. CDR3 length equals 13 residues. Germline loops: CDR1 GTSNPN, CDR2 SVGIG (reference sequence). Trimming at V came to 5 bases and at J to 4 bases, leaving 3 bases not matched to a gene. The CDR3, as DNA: TGTGCCTGGGGACAGGGTTTTAATGAAAAACTGTTTTTT. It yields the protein CAWGQGFNEKLFF.

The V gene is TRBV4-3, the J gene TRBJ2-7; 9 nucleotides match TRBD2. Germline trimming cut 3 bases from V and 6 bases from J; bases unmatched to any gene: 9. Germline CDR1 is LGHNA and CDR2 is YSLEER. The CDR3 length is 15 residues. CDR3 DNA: TGCGCCAGCAGCCAGGAGGCGCTAGCGGGAATCGAGCAGTACTTC. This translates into CASSQEALAGIEQYF.

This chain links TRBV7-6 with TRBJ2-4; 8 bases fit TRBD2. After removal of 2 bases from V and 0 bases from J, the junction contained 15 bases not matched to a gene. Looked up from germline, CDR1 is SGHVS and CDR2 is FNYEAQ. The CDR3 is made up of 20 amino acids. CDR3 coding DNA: TGTGCCAGCAGCTTATCTGTTCCCAGCGGGAGTTCCCTAGCCAAAAACATTCAGTACTTC. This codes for CASSLSVPSGSSLAKNIQYF. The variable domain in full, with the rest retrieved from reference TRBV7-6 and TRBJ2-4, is GAGVSQSPRYKVTKRGQDVALRCDPISGHVSLYWYRQALGQGPEFLTYFNYEAQQDKSGLPNDRFSAERPEGSISTLTIQRTEQRDSAMYRCASSLSVPSGSSLAKNIQYFGAGTRLSVL.

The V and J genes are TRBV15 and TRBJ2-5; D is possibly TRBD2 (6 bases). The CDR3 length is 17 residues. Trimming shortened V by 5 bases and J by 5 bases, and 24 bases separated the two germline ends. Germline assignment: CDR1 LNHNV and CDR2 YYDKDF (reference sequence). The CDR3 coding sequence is TGTGCCACCAGCCTCCAGGGCGGGATGGGTTTCGGGGAGACCCAGTACTTC. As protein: CATSLQGGMGFGETQYF.

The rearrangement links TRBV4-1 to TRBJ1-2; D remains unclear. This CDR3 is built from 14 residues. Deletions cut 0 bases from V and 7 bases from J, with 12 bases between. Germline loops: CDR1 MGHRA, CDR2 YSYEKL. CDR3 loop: CASSQEGRPAGYTF. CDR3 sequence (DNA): TGCGCCAGCAGCCAAGAAGGGCGGCCGGCTGGCTACACCTTC.

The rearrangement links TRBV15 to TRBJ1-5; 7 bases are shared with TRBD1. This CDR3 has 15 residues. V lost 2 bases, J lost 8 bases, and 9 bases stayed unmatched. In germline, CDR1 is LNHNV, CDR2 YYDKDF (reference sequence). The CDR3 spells CATSRLSGGGKPQHF. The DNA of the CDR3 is TGTGCCACCAGCAGACTTTCAGGGGGAGGAAAGCCCCAGCATTTT. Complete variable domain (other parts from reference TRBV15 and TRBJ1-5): DAMVIQNPRYQVTQFGKPVTLSCSQTLNHNVMYWYQQKSSQAPKLLFHYYDKDFNNEADTPDNFQSRRPNTSFCFLDIRSPGLGDTAMYLCATSRLSGGGKPQHFGDGTRLSIL.

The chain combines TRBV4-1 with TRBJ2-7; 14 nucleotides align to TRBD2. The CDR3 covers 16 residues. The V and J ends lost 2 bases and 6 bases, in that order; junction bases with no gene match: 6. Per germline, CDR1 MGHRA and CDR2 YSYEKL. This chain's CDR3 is CASSQMTSGRALEQYF. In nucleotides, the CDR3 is TGCGCCAGCAGCCAAATGACTAGCGGGAGGGCCCTCGAGCAGTACTTC.

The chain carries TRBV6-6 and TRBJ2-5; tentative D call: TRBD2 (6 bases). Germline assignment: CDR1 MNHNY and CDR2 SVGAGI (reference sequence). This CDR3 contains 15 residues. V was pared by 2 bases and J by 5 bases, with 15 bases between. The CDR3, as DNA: TGTGCCAGCAGTTACCTCTGGGCGGGGTCGGAGACCCAGTACTTC. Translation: CASSYLWAGSETQYF.

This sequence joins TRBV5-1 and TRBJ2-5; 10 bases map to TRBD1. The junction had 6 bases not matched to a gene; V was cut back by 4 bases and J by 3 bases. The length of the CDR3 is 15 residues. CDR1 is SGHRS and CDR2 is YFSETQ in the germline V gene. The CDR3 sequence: CASSRQGAIEETQYF. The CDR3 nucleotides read TGCGCCAGCAGCCGACAGGGGGCTATTGAAGAGACCCAGTACTTC.

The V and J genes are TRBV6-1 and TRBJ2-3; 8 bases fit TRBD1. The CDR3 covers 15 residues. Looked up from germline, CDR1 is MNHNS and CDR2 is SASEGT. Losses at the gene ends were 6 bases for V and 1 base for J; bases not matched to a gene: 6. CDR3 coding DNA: TGTGCCAGCAGGTCCTGGGGACAGGGCACAGATACGCAGTATTTT. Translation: CASRSWGQGTDTQYF.